A selection of T cell receptor beta chains follows, all from one sample in a study of STAT3 mutations in large granular lymphocyte leukemia. Clones were sequenced by immunoSEQ multiplex PCR, and TCRdb holds only the in-frame ones, with some missing. The data show 3,000 to 4,500 clones, approximately 39% seen once. Specimen: peripheral blood mononuclear cells. The receptors were gathered from a man between 60 and 70 years old with T-cell large granular lymphocyte leukemia. Some clones in this sample may be carry-over from other donors' samples. CDR3s include the opening cysteine and the closing phenylalanine or tryptophan. D genes are given only for firm matches. Size values are once, few and many counts, or a class for expanded clones, and some rows have none.

cdr3_aa cdr3_nt d_call clone_size j_call v_call
CASSYSINRGYGYTF TGTGCCAGCAGTTACTCGATTAACAGGGGCTATGGCTACACCTTC TRBD1 few TRBJ1-2 TRBV6-5
CASKGEPMNTEAFF TGCGCCAGCAAGGGGGAACCCATGAACACTGAAGCTTTCTTT NA once TRBJ1-1 TRBV5-1
CSVRTGVYGYTF TGCAGCGTCAGGACAGGGGTATATGGCTACACCTTC TRBD1 NA TRBJ1-2 TRBV29-1
CASSIGGQATEAFF TGCGCCAGCAGCATTGGGGGACAGGCCACTGAAGCTTTCTTT TRBD1 NA TRBJ1-1 TRBV5-1
CASSSHGTGIHEQYF TGTGCCAGCAGTTCCCACGGGACAGGGATCCACGAGCAGTACTTC TRBD1 few TRBJ2-7 TRBV27
CASSLGGQETQYF TGTGCCAGCAGCTTGGGAGGCCAAGAGACCCAGTACTTC NA NA TRBJ2-5 TRBV5-6
CASSLEGGVNTEAFF TGTGCCAGCAGCTTGGAGGGGGGGGTTAACACTGAAGCTTTCTTT NA once TRBJ1-1 TRBV5-4
CAWSVRATPYEQYF TGTGCCTGGAGTGTGAGGGCAACGCCGTACGAGCAGTACTTC NA NA TRBJ2-7 TRBV30
CATGGGWTDTQYF TGTGCCACCGGCGGGGGGTGGACAGATACGCAGTATTTT TRBD2 NA TRBJ2-3 TRBV30
CASSLEGSPYQPQHF TGCGCCAGCAGCTTGGAGGGGAGTCCCTATCAGCCCCAGCATTTT NA NA TRBJ1-5 TRBV5-1
CSVGRGGSGTDTQYF TGCAGCGTTGGAAGAGGGGGGTCGGGCACAGATACGCAGTATTTT NA few TRBJ2-3 TRBV29-1
CAWSDRSQPQHF TGTGCCTGGAGCGATCGGAGTCAGCCCCAGCATTTT NA few TRBJ1-5 TRBV30
CAWSRLAGGPVETQYF TGTGCCTGGAGTCGGCTAGCGGGAGGGCCAGTCGAGACCCAGTACTTC TRBD2 NA TRBJ2-5 TRBV30
CASSTGPETQYF TGCGCCAGCAGCACCGGACCAGAGACCCAGTACTTC NA few TRBJ2-5 TRBV5-1
CASSPPGRPTGELFF TGTGCCAGTAGTCCGCCCGGCAGGCCCACCGGGGAGCTGTTTTTT NA few TRBJ2-2 TRBV19
CASSLRLGGTSTDTQYF TGTGCCAGCTCACTCAGATTAGGAGGGACTAGCACAGATACGCAGTATTTT NA once TRBJ2-3 TRBV18
CASSRTNTEAFF TGTGCCAGCAGCCGGACGAACACTGAAGCTTTCTTT NA NA TRBJ1-1 TRBV7-9
CASMGGQSQPQHF TGTGCCAGCATGGGGGGTCAAAGTCAGCCCCAGCATTTT NA NA TRBJ1-5 TRBV6-1
CASSLFGAGGYTF TGTGCCAGTAGCTTGTTTGGGGCGGGAGGCTACACCTTC NA few TRBJ1-2 TRBV19
CSVRTGDNQPQHF TGCAGCGTCCGGACAGGGGACAATCAGCCCCAGCATTTT TRBD1 NA TRBJ1-5 TRBV29-1
CSVARDFYGYTF TGCAGCGTTGCCCGCGATTTCTATGGCTACACCTTC NA NA TRBJ1-2 TRBV29-1
CSVEAGVGETQYF TGCAGCGTTGAGGCAGGGGTCGGGGAGACCCAGTACTTC NA NA TRBJ2-5 TRBV29-1
CASSVTGGGAYEQYF TGTGCCAGCAGCGTCACGGGGGGGGGAGCCTACGAGCAGTACTTC TRBD2 medium-sized TRBJ2-7 TRBV9
CASSPRASGGSSYNEQFF TGTGCCAGCTCTCCGCGGGCTAGCGGGGGAAGCTCCTACAATGAGCAGTTCTTC TRBD2 NA TRBJ2-1 TRBV18
CASRPPWGRVETQYF TGTGCCAGCAGACCCCCCTGGGGCAGGGTAGAGACCCAGTACTTC NA NA TRBJ2-5 TRBV6-5
CASKQTGLNTEAFF TGTGCCAGCAAGCAGACGGGGCTGAACACTGAAGCTTTCTTT NA NA TRBJ1-1 TRBV25-1
CAWSKAGYTDTQYF TGTGCCTGGAGTAAAGCGGGATACACAGATACGCAGTATTTT TRBD2 NA TRBJ2-3 TRBV30
CASSPTGTSAGETQYF TGTGCCAGCAGCCCTACCGGGACCTCGGCGGGGGAGACCCAGTACTTC NA NA TRBJ2-5 TRBV9
CASHETGYGNTEAFF TGCGCCAGCCACGAGACAGGGTATGGAAACACTGAAGCTTTCTTT TRBD1 NA TRBJ1-1 TRBV5-1
CASSPISGANVLTF TGTGCCAGCAGCCCCATTTCGGGGGCCAACGTCCTGACTTTC NA few TRBJ2-6 TRBV11-3
CAWNRGSGNTIYF TGTGCCTGGAACAGGGGATCGGGAAACACCATATATTTT TRBD1 NA TRBJ1-3 TRBV30
CASSLGSGQPQHF TGTGCCAGCAGCCTGGGTAGTGGGCAGCCCCAGCATTTT NA NA TRBJ1-5 TRBV7-9
CASSLVGGNSPLHF TGTGCCAGCAGCCTCGTCGGTGGCAATTCACCCCTCCACTTT NA NA TRBJ1-6 TRBV14
CASSLRGSTDTQYF TGCGCCAGCAGCCTCAGGGGCAGCACAGATACGCAGTATTTT NA NA TRBJ2-3 TRBV5-1
CASGDTRGGYTF TGCGCCAGCGGGGACACCCGAGGTGGCTACACCTTC NA NA TRBJ1-2 TRBV5-1
CASSYGDSDTQYF TGTGCCAGCAGTTATGGGGACTCAGATACGCAGTATTTT NA NA TRBJ2-3 TRBV6-5
CASSPSGSTDTQYF TGCGCCAGCAGCCCGAGCGGAAGCACAGATACGCAGTATTTT NA NA TRBJ2-3 TRBV5-1
CASTEDRGRRGYTF TGTGCCAGCACCGAAGACAGGGGGCGTCGGGGCTACACCTTC TRBD1 few TRBJ1-2 TRBV5-6
CASSSGWTGGSPLHF TGTGCCAGCAGCTCCGGGTGGACAGGGGGTTCACCCCTCCACTTT TRBD1 NA TRBJ1-6 TRBV7-9
CASTASTYQPQHF TGTGCCAGCACGGCCAGTACATATCAGCCCCAGCATTTT NA NA TRBJ1-5 TRBV6-6
CASSPAGLAGGVGTQYF TGTGCCAGCTCACCAGCGGGACTAGCGGGGGGCGTAGGTACGCAGTATTTT TRBD2 NA TRBJ2-3 TRBV18
CSVGVFGDSEQYF TGCAGCGTTGGGGTCTTCGGGGATAGCGAGCAGTACTTC NA NA TRBJ2-7 TRBV29-1
CASSLAFGNTIYF TGCGCCAGCAGCTTGGCGTTTGGAAACACCATATATTTT NA NA TRBJ1-3 TRBV5-1
CSIGRTGASYEQYF TGCAGCATAGGTCGAACAGGGGCTTCCTACGAGCAGTACTTC TRBD1 few TRBJ2-7 TRBV29-1
CASSLGSRVGETQYF TGTGCCAGCAGCTTAGGGTCCAGGGTGGGAGAGACCCAGTACTTC NA few TRBJ2-5 TRBV11-2
CASSVFGGGETQYF TGTGCCAGCAGTGTGTTCGGGGGCGGGGAGACCCAGTACTTC NA NA TRBJ2-5 TRBV2
CASSEASRGETQYF TGTGCCAGCAGTGAAGCCAGCAGGGGAGAGACCCAGTACTTC NA NA TRBJ2-5 TRBV6-1
CASSPSGGSYNEQFF TGCGCCAGCAGTCCGAGCGGGGGCTCCTACAATGAGCAGTTCTTC TRBD2 NA TRBJ2-1 TRBV5-1
CASSLSATYGYTF TGTGCCAGCAGCTTATCCGCGACCTATGGCTACACCTTC NA NA TRBJ1-2 TRBV5-6
CAGAAGRNSPLHF TGTGCCGGCGCGGCAGGGAGGAATTCACCCCTCCACTTT NA few TRBJ1-6 TRBV6-5
CASSRDVIVDTQYF TGTGCCAGCAGTCGCGATGTGATAGTAGATACGCAGTATTTT NA NA TRBJ2-3 TRBV6-5
CASSNLENSPLHF TGTGCCAGCTCAAATCTAGAGAATTCACCCCTCCACTTT NA NA TRBJ1-6 TRBV18
CASGLGVIAFF TGTGCTAGTGGTTTGGGAGTCATCGCTTTCTTT NA NA TRBJ1-1 TRBV12-5
CASGRAGLGADTQYF TGTGCCAGCGGGAGGGCGGGCCTGGGGGCAGATACGCAGTATTTT TRBD2 NA TRBJ2-3 TRBV7-9